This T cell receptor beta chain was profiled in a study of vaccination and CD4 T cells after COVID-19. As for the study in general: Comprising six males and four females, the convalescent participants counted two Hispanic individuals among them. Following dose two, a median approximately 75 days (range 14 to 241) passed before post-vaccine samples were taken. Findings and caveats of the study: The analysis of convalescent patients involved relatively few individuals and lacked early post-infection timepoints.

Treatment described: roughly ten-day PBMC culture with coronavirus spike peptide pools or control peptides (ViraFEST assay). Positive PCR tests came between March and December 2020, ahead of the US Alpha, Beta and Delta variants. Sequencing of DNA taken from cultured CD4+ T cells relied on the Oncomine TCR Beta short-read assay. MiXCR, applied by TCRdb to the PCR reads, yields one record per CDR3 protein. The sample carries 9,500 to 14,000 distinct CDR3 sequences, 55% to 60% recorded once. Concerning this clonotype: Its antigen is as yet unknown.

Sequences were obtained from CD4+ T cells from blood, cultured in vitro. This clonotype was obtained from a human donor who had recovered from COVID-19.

The CDR3 DNA follows: TGTGCCAGCAGCTTCCGGACAGGGGGTTACAATGAGCAGTTCTTC. Translation gives CASSFRTGGYNEQFF. The chain uses TRBV7-9 and TRBJ2-1; TRBD1 matches 10 bases. The germline CDR1 and CDR2 sequences are SEHNR and FQNEAQ (reference sequence). The CDR3 consists of 15 residues. With V trimmed by 3 bases and J by 4 bases, 3 bases remained unmatched.